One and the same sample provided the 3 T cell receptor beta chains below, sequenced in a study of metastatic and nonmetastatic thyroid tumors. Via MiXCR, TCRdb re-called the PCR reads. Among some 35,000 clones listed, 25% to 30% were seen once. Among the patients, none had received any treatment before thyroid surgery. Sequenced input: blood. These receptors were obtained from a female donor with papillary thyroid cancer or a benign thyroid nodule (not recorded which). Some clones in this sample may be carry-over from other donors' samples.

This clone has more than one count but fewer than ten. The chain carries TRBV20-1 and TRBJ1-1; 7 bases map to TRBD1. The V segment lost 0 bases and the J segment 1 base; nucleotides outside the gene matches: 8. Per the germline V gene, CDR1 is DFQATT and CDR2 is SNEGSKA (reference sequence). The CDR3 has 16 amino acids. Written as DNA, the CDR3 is TGCAGTGCTAGAGATTTCGGGCGACAGGGGAACACTGAAGCTTTCTTT. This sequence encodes CSARDFGRQGNTEAFF.

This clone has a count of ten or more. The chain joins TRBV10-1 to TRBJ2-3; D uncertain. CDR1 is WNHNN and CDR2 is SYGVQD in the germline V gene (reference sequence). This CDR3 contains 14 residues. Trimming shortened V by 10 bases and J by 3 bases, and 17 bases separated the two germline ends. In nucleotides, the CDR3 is TGCGCCACGCAACGGAGAGGAGTAACAGATACGCAGTATTTT. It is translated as CATQRRGVTDTQYF.

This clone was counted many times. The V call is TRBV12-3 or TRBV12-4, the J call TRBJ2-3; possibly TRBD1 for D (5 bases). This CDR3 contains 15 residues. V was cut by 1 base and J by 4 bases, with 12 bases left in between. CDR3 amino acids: CASSLDRIISDTQYF. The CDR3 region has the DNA TGTGCCAGCAGTTTAGACAGGATAATATCAGATACGCAGTATTTT.